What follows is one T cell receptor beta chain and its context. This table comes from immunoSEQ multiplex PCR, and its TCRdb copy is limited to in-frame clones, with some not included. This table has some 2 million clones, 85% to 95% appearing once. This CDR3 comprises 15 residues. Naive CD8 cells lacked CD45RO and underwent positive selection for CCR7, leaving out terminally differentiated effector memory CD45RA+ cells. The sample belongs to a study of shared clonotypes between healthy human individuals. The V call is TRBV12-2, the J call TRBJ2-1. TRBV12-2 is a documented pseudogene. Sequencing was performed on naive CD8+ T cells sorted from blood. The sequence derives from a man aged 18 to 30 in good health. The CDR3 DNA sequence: TGTGCAAGTCGCTTGGTTAGACCTGTTTACAATGAGCAGTTCTTC. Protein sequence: CASRLVRPVYNEQFF.